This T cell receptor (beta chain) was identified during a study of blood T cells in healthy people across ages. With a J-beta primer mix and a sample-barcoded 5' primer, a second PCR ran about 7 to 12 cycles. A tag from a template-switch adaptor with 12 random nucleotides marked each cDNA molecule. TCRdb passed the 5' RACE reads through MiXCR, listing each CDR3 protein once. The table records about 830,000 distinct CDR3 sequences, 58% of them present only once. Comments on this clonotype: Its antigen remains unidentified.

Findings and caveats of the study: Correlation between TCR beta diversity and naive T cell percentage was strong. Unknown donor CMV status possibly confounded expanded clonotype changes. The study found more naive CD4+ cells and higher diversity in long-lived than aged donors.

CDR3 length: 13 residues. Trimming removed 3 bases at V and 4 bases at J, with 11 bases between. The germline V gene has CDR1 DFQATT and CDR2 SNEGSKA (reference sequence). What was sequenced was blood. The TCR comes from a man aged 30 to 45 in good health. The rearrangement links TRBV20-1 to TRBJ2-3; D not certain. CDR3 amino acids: CSARWGSADTQYF. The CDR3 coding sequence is TGCAGTGCTAGGTGGGGTTCGGCAGATACGCAGTATTTT.